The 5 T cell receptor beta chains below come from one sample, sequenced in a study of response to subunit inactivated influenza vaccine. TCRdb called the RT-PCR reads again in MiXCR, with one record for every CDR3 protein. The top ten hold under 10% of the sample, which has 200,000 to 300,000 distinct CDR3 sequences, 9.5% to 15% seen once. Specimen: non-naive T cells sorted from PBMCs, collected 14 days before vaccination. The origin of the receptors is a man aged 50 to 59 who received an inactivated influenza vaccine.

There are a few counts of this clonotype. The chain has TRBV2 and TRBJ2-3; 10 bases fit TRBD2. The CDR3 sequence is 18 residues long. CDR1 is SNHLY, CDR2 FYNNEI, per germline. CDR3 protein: CTCCSPGLAEKSTDTQYF. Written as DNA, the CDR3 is TGTACCTGCTGTTCTCCCGGACTAGCGGAAAAATCCACAGATACGCAGTATTTT.

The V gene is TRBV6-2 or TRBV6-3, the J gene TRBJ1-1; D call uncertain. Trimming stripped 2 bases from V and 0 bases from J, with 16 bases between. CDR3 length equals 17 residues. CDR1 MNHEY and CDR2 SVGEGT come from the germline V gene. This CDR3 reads CASSYPITVDMNTEAFF. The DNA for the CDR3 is TGTGCCAGCAGTTACCCGATCACGGTCGATATGAACACTGAAGCTTTCTTT.

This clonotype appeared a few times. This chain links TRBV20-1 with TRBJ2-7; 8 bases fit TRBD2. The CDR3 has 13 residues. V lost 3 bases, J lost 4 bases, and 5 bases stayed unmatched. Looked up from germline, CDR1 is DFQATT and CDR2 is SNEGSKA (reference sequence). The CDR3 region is CSARETSDYEQYF. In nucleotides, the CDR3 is TGCAGTGCTAGGGAGACTAGCGATTACGAGCAGTACTTC.

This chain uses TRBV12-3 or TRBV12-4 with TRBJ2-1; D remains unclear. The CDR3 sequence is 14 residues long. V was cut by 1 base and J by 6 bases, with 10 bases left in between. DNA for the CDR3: TGTGCCAGCAGTTTAGTAGGTTACCCCAATGAGCAGTTCTTC. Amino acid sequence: CASSLVGYPNEQFF.

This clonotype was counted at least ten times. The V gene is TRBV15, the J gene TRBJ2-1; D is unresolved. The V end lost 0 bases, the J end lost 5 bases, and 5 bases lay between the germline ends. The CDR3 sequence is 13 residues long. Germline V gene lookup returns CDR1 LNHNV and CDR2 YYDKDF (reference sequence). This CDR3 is CATSRDPHNEQFF. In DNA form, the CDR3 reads TGTGCCACCAGCAGAGATCCCCACAATGAGCAGTTCTTC.